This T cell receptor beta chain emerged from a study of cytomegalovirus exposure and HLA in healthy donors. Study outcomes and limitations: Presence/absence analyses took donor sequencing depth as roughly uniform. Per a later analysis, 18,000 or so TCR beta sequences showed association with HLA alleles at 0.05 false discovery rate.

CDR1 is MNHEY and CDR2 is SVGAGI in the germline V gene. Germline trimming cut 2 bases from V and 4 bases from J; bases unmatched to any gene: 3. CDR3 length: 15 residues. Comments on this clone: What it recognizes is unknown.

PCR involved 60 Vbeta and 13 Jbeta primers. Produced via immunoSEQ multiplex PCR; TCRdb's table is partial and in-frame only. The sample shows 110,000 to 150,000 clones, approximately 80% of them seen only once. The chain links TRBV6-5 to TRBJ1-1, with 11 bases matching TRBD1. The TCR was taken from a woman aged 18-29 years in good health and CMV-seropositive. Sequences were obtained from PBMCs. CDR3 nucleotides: TGTGCCAGCAGTTACGGGGGGACAGGGGGCACTGAAGCTTTCTTT. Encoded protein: CASSYGGTGGTEAFF.